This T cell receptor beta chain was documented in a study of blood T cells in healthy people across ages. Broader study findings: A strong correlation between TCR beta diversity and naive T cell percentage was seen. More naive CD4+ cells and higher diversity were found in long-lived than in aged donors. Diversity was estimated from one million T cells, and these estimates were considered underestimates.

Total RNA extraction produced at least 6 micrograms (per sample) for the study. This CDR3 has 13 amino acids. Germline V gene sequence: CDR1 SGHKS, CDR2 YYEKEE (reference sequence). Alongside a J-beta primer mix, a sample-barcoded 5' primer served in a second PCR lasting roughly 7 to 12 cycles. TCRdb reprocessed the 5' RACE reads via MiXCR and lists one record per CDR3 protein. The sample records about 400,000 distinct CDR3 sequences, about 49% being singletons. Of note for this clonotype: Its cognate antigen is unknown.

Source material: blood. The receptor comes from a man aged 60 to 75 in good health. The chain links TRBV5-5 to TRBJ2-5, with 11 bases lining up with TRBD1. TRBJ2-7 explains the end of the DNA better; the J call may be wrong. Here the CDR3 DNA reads TGTGCCAGCACCAAGGGACAGGGGGGCGAGCAGTACTTC. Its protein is CASTKGQGGEQYF.